These 30 T cell receptor beta chains were sequenced from one sample in a study of T-cell reconstitution after alpha-beta-depleted transplantation in children. TCRbeta library preparation incorporated unique molecular identifiers. Each CDR3 protein gets one entry after TCRdb re-called the PCR reads with MiXCR. The sample has around 600,000 distinct CDR3 sequences; about 10% are singletons. Source: PBMCs from the stem cell graft donor, taken from the stem cell graft. Receptor source: a human donor who donated a stem cell graft to a child with acute myeloid leukemia.

The CDR3 region has the DNA TGTGCCAGCAGTTTCCCCAGGGGGCAGGCAGATACGCAGTATTTT. Its translation is CASSFPRGQADTQYF. The genes are TRBV12-3 or TRBV12-4 and TRBJ2-3; 8 bases are shared with TRBD1. Unmatched junction bases numbered 6, after V lost 3 bases and J lost 4 bases. The CDR3 totals 15 residues.

In this sample, this clonotype turned up many times. The genes are TRBV24-1 and TRBJ2-2; D is unresolved. The CDR3 spans 13 residues. V lost 5 bases, J lost 2 bases, and 5 bases lay in between. CDR1 and CDR2 from the germline V gene are KGHDR and SFDVKD. The CDR3 reads CATSAENTGELFF. Written as DNA, the CDR3 is TGTGCCACCAGTGCCGAAAACACCGGGGAGCTGTTTTTT.

This clonotype was detected once. This CDR3 is missing its conserved last phenylalanine or tryptophan, likely due to a read error. The rearrangement uses TRBV12-3 or TRBV12-4 and TRBJ1-2; D is possibly TRBD1 (6 bases). The length of the CDR3 is 12 residues. Trimming left V 5 bases short and J 6 bases short, with 10 bases between. This CDR3 is CASSTGLNGYTC. CDR3 bases: TGTGCCAGCAGTACAGGGCTGAATGGCTACACCTGC.

The chain employs TRBV4-2 and TRBJ2-5; 11 bases match TRBD2. This CDR3 has 16 residues. Germline CDR1 is LGHNA and CDR2 is YNFKEQ. The trim removed 2 bases at V and 3 bases at J, leaving 5 bases unmatched. CDR3 amino acids: CASSQTGTSGEETQYF. Written as DNA, the CDR3 is TGTGCCAGCAGCCAAACCGGGACTAGCGGAGAAGAGACCCAGTACTTC.

The sample holds many counts of this clonotype. V is TRBV29-1 and J is TRBJ1-1, with D perhaps TRBD1 (5 bases). Per germline, CDR1 SQVTM and CDR2 ANQGSEA. Between the trimmed V and J ends, which lost 6 bases and 0 bases, there was a span of 11 bases. The CDR3 totals 13 residues. CDR3 sequence (DNA): TGCAGCGTCTGGGGGAGACTGAACACTGAAGCTTTCTTT. The encoded protein is CSVWGRLNTEAFF. The full variable domain, in which reference TRBV29-1 and TRBJ1-1 provide the parts outside the CDR3, is SAVISQKPSRDICQRGTSLTIQCQVDSQVTMMFWYRQQPGQSLTLIATANQGSEATYESGFVIDKFPISRPNLTFSTLTVSNMSPEDSSIYLCSVWGRLNTEAFFGQGTRLTVV.

The chain recombines TRBV4-1 with TRBJ2-1, with 10 bases aligning to TRBD2. CDR1 is MGHRA and CDR2 is YSYEKL in the germline V gene. This CDR3 contains 15 residues. Trimming at V came to 4 bases and at J to 4 bases, leaving 4 bases not matched to a gene. For the CDR3, the DNA is TGCGCCAGCAGCCCCTGGACTAGCGGTTACAATGAGCAGTTCTTC. Translation: CASSPWTSGYNEQFF.

The chain combines TRBV30 with TRBJ2-3; 8 bases agree with TRBD1. With V trimmed by 4 bases and J by 3 bases, 6 bases remained unmatched. Germline CDR1 reads GTSNPN; CDR2 reads SVGIG (reference sequence). The CDR3 has 14 residues. The CDR3 sequence is CAWTQGAGTDTQYF. CDR3 sequence (DNA): TGTGCCTGGACTCAGGGGGCCGGGACAGATACGCAGTATTTT.

This clonotype was counted a few times. V and J are TRBV28 and TRBJ2-3, with 7 bases lining up with TRBD2. This CDR3 contains 15 residues. V was pared by 6 bases and J by 4 bases, with 10 bases of the junction left unmatched. CDR1 MDHEN and CDR2 SYDVKM come from the germline V gene. The CDR3, as DNA: TGTGCCAGCAGCCCCTCCGGGGGGAGGCCAGATACGCAGTATTTT. As protein: CASSPSGGRPDTQYF.

This clonotype was observed a few times. As DNA, the CDR3 is TGTGCCAGCAGCAAAGATCCGCTTCCGGGACTAGCGGGAGTCTCCTACGAGCAGTACTTC. This encodes CASSKDPLPGLAGVSYEQYF. V gene TRBV21-1 combines with J gene TRBJ2-7; TRBD2, as called in the table, went unchecked against the DNA. TRBV21-1 is given as a pseudogene. The length of the CDR3 is 20 residues.

In its sample, this clonotype was seen a few times. In DNA, the CDR3 is TGTGCCAGCAGCTCCTTCTTAGCGGGATATGAGACCCAGTACTTC. Amino acid sequence: CASSSFLAGYETQYF. The chain couples TRBV7-9 to TRBJ2-5, with 8 bases fitting TRBD2. V dropped 4 bases and J dropped 5; count of bases not matched to a gene: 9. CDR1 is SEHNR, CDR2 FQNEAQ, per germline (reference sequence). CDR3 length: 15 residues.

This clonotype occurred a few times. The CDR3 sequence is CASSPGTAATLHF. The DNA for the CDR3 is TGTGCCAGCTCACCCGGGACAGCCGCGACCCTCCACTTT. The chain is built from TRBV18 and TRBJ1-6, with 7 bases identical to TRBD1. Losses at the gene ends were 3 bases for V and 14 bases for J; bases not matched to a gene: 7. Germline CDR1 reads KGHSH; CDR2 reads LQKENI. The CDR3 length is 13 residues.

This clonotype came up a few times. The chain joins TRBV9 to TRBJ2-1; no clear D. V lost 0 bases and J 8 bases, leaving 18 bases between the germline ends. The length of the CDR3 is 16 residues. The germline V gene has CDR1 SGDLS and CDR2 YYNGEE. CDR3 sequence (DNA): TGTGCCAGCAGCGTAGGGCACTCCACCGCTGGGGATGAGCAGTTCTTC. This encodes CASSVGHSTAGDEQFF.

V gene TRBV29-1 combines with J gene TRBJ2-7, with D maybe TRBD2 (5 bases). The CDR3 covers 13 residues. CDR1 and CDR2 from the germline V gene are SQVTM and ANQGSEA. Trimming pared 5 bases from V and 0 bases from J, leaving 11 bases between. CDR3 DNA sequence: TGCAGCGTTATGAGCGGAAGCTCCTACGAGCAGTACTTC. It yields the protein CSVMSGSSYEQYF.

V and J are TRBV5-6 and TRBJ2-1; D gene uncertain. The germline V gene has CDR1 SGHDT and CDR2 YYEEEE. The CDR3 loop spans 14 amino acids. V was shortened by 1 base and J by 7 bases, with 12 bases between the two germline ends. CDR3 in DNA: TGTGCCAGCAGCTTGCTACCCCCTATAAATGAGCAGTTCTTC. Protein sequence: CASSLLPPINEQFF.

This clonotype occurred a few times. V and J are TRBV15 and TRBJ2-5, with unresolved D. Germline CDR1 LNHNV, CDR2 YYDKDF (reference sequence). Trimming stripped 0 bases from V and 4 bases from J, with 6 bases between. This CDR3 has 13 residues. The CDR3 DNA sequence: TGTGCCACCAGCAGAGATCTACGAGAGACCCAGTACTTC. It codes for CATSRDLRETQYF.

V and J are TRBV20-1 and TRBJ2-3; maybe TRBD2 (6 bases). Trimming stripped 0 bases from V and 7 bases from J, with 20 bases between. CDR1 is DFQATT and CDR2 is SNEGSKA in the germline V gene (reference sequence). The CDR3 runs to 16 residues. The CDR3 coding sequence is TGCAGTGCTAGAGAAGGGACGGGGGTTCGGTTGTATACGCAGTATTTT. This gives the protein CSAREGTGVRLYTQYF.

A single count supports this clonotype. The chain couples TRBV5-1 to TRBJ2-3, with 8 bases lining up with TRBD2. The CDR3 runs 18 residues. The V segment lost 1 base and the J segment 1 base; nucleotides outside the gene matches: 11. Germline V CDR1 and CDR2: SGHRS, YFSETQ. The CDR3 DNA is TGCGCCAGCAGCTTGAGTACTAGCGGATCCGTCGGCACAGATACGCAGTATTTT. This sequence encodes CASSLSTSGSVGTDTQYF. Supplemented by reference TRBV5-1 and TRBJ2-3, the full variable domain reads KAGVTQTPRYLIKTRGQQVTLSCSPISGHRSVSWYQQTPGQGLQFLFEYFSETQRNKGNFPGRFSGRQFSNSRSEMNVSTLELGDSALYLCASSLSTSGSVGTDTQYFGPGTRLTVL.

A few counts support this clonotype. V is TRBV7-9 and J is TRBJ1-2, with D possibly matching TRBD1 (5 bases). The germline V gene encodes CDR1 SEHNR and CDR2 FQNEAQ (reference sequence). Deletions cut 1 base from V and 4 bases from J, with 7 bases between. The CDR3 is made up of 13 amino acids. CDR3 sequence (DNA): TGTGCCAGCAGCTTAGAACAGGCCTATGGCTACACCTTC. It translates to CASSLEQAYGYTF.

With respect to this clonotype: A much larger clone sits a single nucleotide away, making a read error possible. The CDR3 carries no conserved terminal phenylalanine or tryptophan, so it likely arises from a read error. The chain combines TRBV5-4 with TRBJ2-1; 10 bases line up with TRBD2. There are 19 residues in the CDR3. V lost 1 base and J lost 8; bases outside the gene matches: 18. CDR1 and CDR2 from the germline V gene are SGHNT and YYREEE (reference sequence). The CDR3 loop is CASSLTVVPASGSRDEQFL. The CDR3 DNA reads TGTGCCAGCAGCTTGACCGTGGTCCCGGCTAGCGGGAGTCGCGATGAGCAGTTCTTG.

The V and J genes are TRBV29-1 and TRBJ2-5, with D perhaps being TRBD1 or TRBD2 (6 bases each). This CDR3 comprises 15 residues. The ends were cut back, 3 bases at V and 5 bases at J, with 19 bases in the middle. Germline V gene data show CDR1 as SQVTM and CDR2 as ANQGSEA. This CDR3 reads CSVDYGSKGGETQYF. CDR3 DNA: TGCAGCGTTGACTATGGGTCAAAAGGGGGGGAGACCCAGTACTTC.

This clonotype has more than one count but fewer than ten. The V and J genes are TRBV9 and TRBJ1-1; perhaps TRBD1 as D (5 bases). The V end was cut by 5 bases, the J end by 0 bases, with 11 bases between. The CDR3 covers 14 residues. In germline, CDR1 is SGDLS, CDR2 YYNGEE. This CDR3 reads CASRHMGVNTEAFF. In DNA form, the CDR3 reads TGTGCCAGCAGACACATGGGGGTGAACACTGAAGCTTTCTTT.

This chain connects TRBV6-2 or TRBV6-3 to TRBJ2-2, with 10 bases matching TRBD1. The germline CDR1 and CDR2 sequences are MNHEY and SVGEGT. With V trimmed by 0 bases and J by 0 bases, 10 bases remained unmatched. This CDR3 has 20 residues. The CDR3 spells CASSYSETGGPFSNTGELFF. CDR3 DNA: TGTGCCAGCAGTTACTCGGAGACAGGGGGCCCCTTCTCGAACACCGGGGAGCTGTTTTTT.

The table lists this clonotype with many counts. The rearrangement uses TRBV20-1 and TRBJ1-5; D may be TRBD1 (6 bases). The V gene's germline CDR1 is DFQATT and CDR2 SNEGSKA (reference sequence). V was pared by 3 bases and J by 3 bases, with 18 bases between. The CDR3 consists of 16 residues. CDR3 sequence reads: CSARPGGNDHNQPQHF. In nucleotides, the CDR3 is TGCAGTGCTAGGCCGGGGGGCAACGACCACAATCAGCCCCAGCATTTT.

This clonotype was seen ten or more times. This chain uses TRBV12-3 or TRBV12-4 with TRBJ2-1; D is unresolved. The CDR3 contains 16 residues. Deletions cut 2 bases from V and 0 bases from J, with 11 bases between. CDR3 coding DNA: TGTGCCAGCAGTTTAATCCTCGATAGCTCCTACAATGAGCAGTTCTTC. It encodes CASSLILDSSYNEQFF.

The V call is TRBV7-2, the J call TRBJ1-2, with D perhaps matching TRBD1 (5 bases). This CDR3 spans 15 amino acids. CDR1 and CDR2 from the germline V gene are SGHTA and FQGNSA. Deletions cut 0 bases from V and 4 bases from J, with 12 bases between. CDR3 coding DNA: TGTGCCAGCAGCTTAGCGGGACCGGTGATCTATGGCTACACCTTC. Amino acids: CASSLAGPVIYGYTF.

In its sample, this clonotype was seen a few times. The DNA for the CDR3 is TGCAGCGTTGAAGTCCGTCGGGACAGGGGGCATGAGCAGTTCTTC. Its translation: CSVEVRRDRGHEQFF. J is TRBJ2-1 and V is TRBV29-1; 12 bases are shared with TRBD1. Germline CDR1 and CDR2: SQVTM and ANQGSEA. V trimming: 1 base; J trimming: 8 bases; junction bases outside the gene matches: 6. The CDR3 totals 15 residues.

This clonotype was detected many times. V gene TRBV2 combines with J gene TRBJ1-3; weak D call: TRBD1 (5 bases). CDR1 and CDR2 (germline): SNHLY, FYNNEI. The CDR3 sequence is 18 residues long. The V end lost 7 bases, the J end lost 0 bases, and 22 bases lay between the germline ends. The CDR3 loop is CASTQRVGKDTSGNTIYF. CDR3 DNA sequence: TGTGCCAGCACCCAGAGGGTTGGGAAGGACACCTCTGGAAACACCATATATTTT.

This clonotype was recorded a few times. The rearrangement links TRBV11-1 to TRBJ1-1; TRBD1 might be the D (5 bases). The CDR3 has 16 residues. Deletions cut 4 bases from V and 1 base from J, with 16 bases between. Germline V CDR1 and CDR2: SGHAT, FQDESV (reference sequence). DNA of the CDR3: TGTGCCAGCAGCTCAGCCTATAGGGGATCGAACACTGAAGCTTTCTTT. Translated: CASSSAYRGSNTEAFF.

This clonotype has just one count. This likely comes from a read error, as the CDR3 has no conserved phenylalanine or tryptophan at its end. The rearrangement joins TRBV25-1 to TRBJ2-1; D possibly corresponds to TRBD1 (6 bases). This CDR3 region has 17 residues. Trimming left V 4 bases short and J 0 bases short, with 16 bases between. Germline values: CDR1 MGHDK, CDR2 SYGVNS. The CDR3 DNA sequence: TGTGCCAGCAGTGGGCACAGGGCGGACCCCTCCTACAATGAGCAGTTCTGC. This translates into CASSGHRADPSYNEQFC.

Only a few counts were recorded for this clonotype. The rearrangement uses TRBV5-1 and TRBJ1-2; D is possibly TRBD1 (6 bases). This CDR3 spans 14 amino acids. Trimming took 2 bases from V and 7 from J, leaving 15 bases between them. CDR1 is SGHRS, CDR2 YFSETQ, per germline. CDR3 protein: CASSFSPDSPGYTF. The CDR3 DNA reads TGCGCCAGCAGCTTCAGCCCGGACAGCCCTGGCTACACCTTC.